This is a list of T cell receptor beta chains from one sample in a study of response to subunit inactivated influenza vaccine. In TCRdb, the RT-PCR reads were re-called with MiXCR into one record per CDR3 protein. The repertoire holds some 480,000 distinct CDR3 sequences, with approximately 11% as singletons. Material: PBMCs from blood, obtained 40 to 50 days after vaccination. These receptors all stem from a man aged 50 or older who received an inactivated influenza vaccine. CDR3s include the opening cysteine and the closing phenylalanine or tryptophan. D genes are given only for firm matches. Clone size is stated in some rows and not others, as once, few, many or a class when expanded.

cdr3_nt cdr3_aa j_call clone_size v_call d_call
TGTGCCAGCGGCCTAGATTGGGGGGAAAAGTACTTC CASGLDWGEKYF TRBJ2-7 many TRBV27 .
TGCGCCAGCAGCTGGAGCGGGAGGGCTACAGATACGCAGTATTTT CASSWSGRATDTQYF TRBJ2-3 many TRBV5-1 TRBD2
TGCAGTGCTAGAGATCTGGGCAGGGCCACCGGGGAGCTGTTTTTT CSARDLGRATGELFF TRBJ2-2 many TRBV20-1 .
TGTGCCAGCAGACAGCTCCGGGCCGCTCGAGATACGCAGTATTTT CASRQLRAARDTQYF TRBJ2-3 few TRBV6-1 .
TGTGCCAGCAGCTACGGTATAGCGGGGGGAACAGATACGCAGTATTTT CASSYGIAGGTDTQYF TRBJ2-3 few TRBV7-9 TRBD2
TGCAGTGCTATTTTCTCAGGGAATCAGCCCCAGCATTTT CSAIFSGNQPQHF TRBJ1-5 few TRBV20-1 .
TGTGCCAGTAGGCGGGAGGGAAGCTCCTACGAGCAGTACTTC CASRREGSSYEQYF TRBJ2-7 many TRBV12-3/TRBV12-4 TRBD2
TGTGCCAGCAGTTTTTCTGGTGGGTCGGATGAGCAGTTCTTC CASSFSGGSDEQFF TRBJ2-1 many TRBV12-3/TRBV12-4 .
TGTGCCAGTTGGGCTGAGCAGTTCTTC CASWAEQFF TRBJ2-1 many TRBV6-6 .
TGCAGCGTACGGCGGGGACTAGCGGGCGGGACAGATACGCAGTATTTT CSVRRGLAGGTDTQYF TRBJ2-3 many TRBV29-1 TRBD2
TGTGCCAGCAGCCAAGGAGGCAGGGTGTTTAGTAATCAGCCCCAGCATTTT CASSQGGRVFSNQPQHF TRBJ1-5 few TRBV12-3/TRBV12-4 .
TGTGCCAGCAGCTTCCAACAGGGAAGAGAGACCCAGTACTTC CASSFQQGRETQYF TRBJ2-5 . TRBV5-6 .
TGTGCCAGCAGCCACCGGGACTCTTCTGGAAACACCATATATTTT CASSHRDSSGNTIYF TRBJ1-3 few TRBV3-1 .
TGTGCCAGCAGTGGTATGAGTCAGCTAGCAAAGACTCTCACAGATACGCAGTATTTT CASSGMSQLAKTLTDTQYF TRBJ2-3 few TRBV2 .
TGTGCCAGCAGCTTACTAGCGGGGACACCCTACAATGAGCAGTTCTTC CASSLLAGTPYNEQFF TRBJ2-1 many TRBV11-2 TRBD2
TGCGCCAGCAGCTTTCCGGGACAGGGCACAGATACGCAGTATTTT CASSFPGQGTDTQYF TRBJ2-3 many TRBV5-1 TRBD1
TGTGCCAGCAGTCTCTGGGGGGGGACAGACTCCTACGAGCAGTACTTC CASSLWGGTDSYEQYF TRBJ2-7 many TRBV12-3/TRBV12-4 .
TGCGCCAGCAGCCAAGATAGGCCGTACACCGGGGAGCTGTTTTTT CASSQDRPYTGELFF TRBJ2-2 . TRBV4-1 .
TGTGCCAGCAGCTCCATGGGACAGCAATACGAGCAGTACTTC CASSSMGQQYEQYF TRBJ2-7 . TRBV5-5 TRBD1
TGCAGTGCTCCTTTCCCACCGGGACAGGAGGGTCATCAGCCCCAGCATTTT CSAPFPPGQEGHQPQHF TRBJ1-5 few TRBV20-1 TRBD1
TGCGCCAGCAGCCCAGGGTCAGGGGGCGTTTTGCTGTGGCAGCCCCAGCATTTT CASSPGSGGVLLWQPQHF TRBJ1-5 . TRBV4-1 TRBD1
TGTGCCAGCAGCGGTAGCGGGTCTCCTAGGAATGAGCAGTTCTTC CASSGSGSPRNEQFF TRBJ2-1 . TRBV9 TRBD2
TGCGCCAGCAGTTCGACAAGTTATGGCTACACCTTC CASSSTSYGYTF TRBJ1-2 few TRBV10-1 .
TGTGCCAGCAGCTGGACTGCGAACACCGGGGAGCTGTTTTTT CASSWTANTGELFF TRBJ2-2 few TRBV7-6 .
TGTGCCAGCAGCGGGGGAACAGGTTCTGGGGAGACCCAGTACTTC CASSGGTGSGETQYF TRBJ2-5 few TRBV9 .
TGCGCCAGCAGCCATACCGGGACAGCTAACACTGAAGCTTTCTTT CASSHTGTANTEAFF TRBJ1-1 few TRBV4-1 TRBD1
TGTGCCAGCAGGCCGTTTTACACCGGGGAGCTGTTTTTT CASRPFYTGELFF TRBJ2-2 few TRBV27 .
TGCGCCAGCAGCCAAGATTTACCTAGGAGCGGGGGCACAGATACGCAGTATTTT CASSQDLPRSGGTDTQYF TRBJ2-3 many TRBV4-3 TRBD2
TGCGCCAGCAGCCTCAGGACTAGCGGGAAAGATACGCAGTATTTT CASSLRTSGKDTQYF TRBJ2-3 many TRBV4-3 TRBD2
TGCAGTGCTACCCCGCCCGGACAGATAATGGGAGATACGCAGTATTTT CSATPPGQIMGDTQYF TRBJ2-3 . TRBV20-1 .
TGTGCCAGCAGCCGGCAAACAGGGAGCAATCAGCCCCAGCATTTT CASSRQTGSNQPQHF TRBJ1-5 many TRBV6-1 .
TGTGCCAGCAGCTCGAGGGGGCCCTCCGCGGGGGAGCTGTTTTTT CASSSRGPSAGELFF TRBJ2-2 . TRBV7-2 TRBD1
TGCAGCGTTTCGGACAGAATAGCCAAAAACATTCAGTACTTC CSVSDRIAKNIQYF TRBJ2-4 . TRBV29-1 .
TGTGCCACCAGTGACATAGGGACGGATTATGGCTACACCTTC CATSDIGTDYGYTF TRBJ1-2 many TRBV24-1 .
TGCGCCAGCAGCCTGCTACCGGAACAGGGGGCGGATGAGCAGTACTTC CASSLLPEQGADEQYF TRBJ2-7 once TRBV4-1 TRBD1
TGTGCCACCAGCAGAGATCCAGGGCGGGGAGCACAAGAGACCCAGTACTTC CATSRDPGRGAQETQYF TRBJ2-5 few TRBV15 .
TGTGCCAGCAGTTACACGGCAGCCGGAGGCTACACCTTC CASSYTAAGGYTF TRBJ1-2 many TRBV6-2/TRBV6-3 .
TGTGCCAGCCGCAACAGGAATAGCCACACCGGGGAGCTGTTTTTT CASRNRNSHTGELFF TRBJ2-2 few TRBV5-5 .
TGTGCCAGCAGTTGGGGAGGTACCGAGCAGTTCTTC CASSWGGTEQFF TRBJ2-1 . TRBV12-3/TRBV12-4 .
TGTGCCAGCAGACCAGGGACGGCACCAGCCAAAAACATTCAGTACTTC CASRPGTAPAKNIQYF TRBJ2-4 few TRBV28 .
TGTGCCAGCAGCTTAGCGTTTGGGAGCGGGCACTACGAGCAGTACTTC CASSLAFGSGHYEQYF TRBJ2-7 few TRBV7-2 .
TGCGCCAGCAGCCAAGGTAGCGGGGGGGCCCTCGAGCAGTACTTC CASSQGSGGALEQYF TRBJ2-7 . TRBV4-3 TRBD2
TGCAGCGTTGGCCAGGGTAGGGGCAAAAACATTCAGTACTTC CSVGQGRGKNIQYF TRBJ2-4 many TRBV29-1 .
TGCAGTGCCCCACTGGGCGGATCTCAGAACGAGCAGTACTTC CSAPLGGSQNEQYF TRBJ2-7 many TRBV20-1 .
TGTGCCAGCACCAGGCCAGGGGGGGACGAGCAGTACTTC CASTRPGGDEQYF TRBJ2-7 . TRBV28 .
TGTGCCAGCAGTCATGGGGACAGCTACGAGCAGTACTTC CASSHGDSYEQYF TRBJ2-7 . TRBV6-6 TRBD1
TGCGCCAGCAGCCAAGCCCCTCGACAGGGTGACTATGGCTACACCTTC CASSQAPRQGDYGYTF TRBJ1-2 few TRBV4-1 TRBD1
TGTGCCAGCGCTACAGGGTTCCACTACGAGCAGTACTTC CASATGFHYEQYF TRBJ2-7 many TRBV3-1 .
TGTGCCAGCAGACCAGAGGGGAATGAGCAGTTCTTC CASRPEGNEQFF TRBJ2-1 few TRBV6-6 .
TGTGCCAGCAGTTACCCGGGACTAGCGGGAGTAATCACCGGGGAGCTGTTTTTT CASSYPGLAGVITGELFF TRBJ2-2 . TRBV6-2/TRBV6-3 TRBD2
TGCAGCGTCCGTACAGGGGGCAGGGGCACTGAAGCTTTCTTT CSVRTGGRGTEAFF TRBJ1-1 few TRBV29-1 TRBD1